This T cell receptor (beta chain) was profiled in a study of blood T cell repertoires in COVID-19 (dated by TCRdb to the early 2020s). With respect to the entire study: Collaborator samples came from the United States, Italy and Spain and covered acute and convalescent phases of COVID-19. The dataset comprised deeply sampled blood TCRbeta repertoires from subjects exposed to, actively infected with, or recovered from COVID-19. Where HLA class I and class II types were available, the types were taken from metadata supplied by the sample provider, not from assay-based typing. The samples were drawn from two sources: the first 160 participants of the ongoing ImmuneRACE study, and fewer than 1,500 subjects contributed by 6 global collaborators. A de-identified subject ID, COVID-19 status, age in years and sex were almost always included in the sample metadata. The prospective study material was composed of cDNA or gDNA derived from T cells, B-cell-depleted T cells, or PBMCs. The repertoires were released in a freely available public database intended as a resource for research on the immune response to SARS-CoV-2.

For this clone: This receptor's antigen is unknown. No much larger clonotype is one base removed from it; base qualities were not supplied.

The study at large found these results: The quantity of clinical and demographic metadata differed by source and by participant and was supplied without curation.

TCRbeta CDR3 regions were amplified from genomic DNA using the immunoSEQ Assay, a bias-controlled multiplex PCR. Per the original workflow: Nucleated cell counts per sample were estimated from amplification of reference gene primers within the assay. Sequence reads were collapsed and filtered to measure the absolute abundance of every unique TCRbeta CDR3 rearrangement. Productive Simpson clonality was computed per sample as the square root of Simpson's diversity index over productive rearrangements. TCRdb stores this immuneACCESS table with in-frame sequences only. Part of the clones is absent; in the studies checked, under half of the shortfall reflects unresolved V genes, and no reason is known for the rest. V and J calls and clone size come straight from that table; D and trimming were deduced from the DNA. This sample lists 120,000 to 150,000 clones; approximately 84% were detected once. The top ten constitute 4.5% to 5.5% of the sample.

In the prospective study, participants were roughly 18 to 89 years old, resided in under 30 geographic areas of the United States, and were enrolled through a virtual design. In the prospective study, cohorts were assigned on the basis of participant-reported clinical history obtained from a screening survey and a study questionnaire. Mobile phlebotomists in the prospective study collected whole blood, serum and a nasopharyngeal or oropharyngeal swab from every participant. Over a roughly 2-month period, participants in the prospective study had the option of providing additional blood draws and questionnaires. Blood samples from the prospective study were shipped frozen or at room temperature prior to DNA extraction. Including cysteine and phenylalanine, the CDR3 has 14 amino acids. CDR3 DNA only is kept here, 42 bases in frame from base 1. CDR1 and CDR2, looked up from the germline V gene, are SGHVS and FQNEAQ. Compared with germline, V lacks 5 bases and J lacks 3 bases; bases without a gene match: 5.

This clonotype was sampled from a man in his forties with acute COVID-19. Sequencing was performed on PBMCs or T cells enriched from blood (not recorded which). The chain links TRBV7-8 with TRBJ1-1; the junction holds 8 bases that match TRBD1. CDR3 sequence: CASSPRQGYTEAFF. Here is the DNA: TGTGCCAGCAGCCCCCGACAGGGGTACACTGAAGCTTTCTTT.